These 12 T cell receptor beta chains came from one sample sequenced in a study of blood T cell repertoires in COVID-19. Method: immunoSEQ multiplex PCR; TCRdb's copy keeps in-frame clones and lacks some. The table has 250,000 to 300,000 clones, roughly four fifths seen once; the top ten hold approximately 4.3%. Sequencing was done on a sample of PBMCs or T cells enriched from blood (not recorded which). These receptors all come from a young man with acute COVID-19.

CDR3 amino acids: CASSTGSIPEAFF. The CDR3 nucleotides read TGTGCCAGCAGTACAGGGTCCATCCCTGAAGCTTTCTTT. This sequence joins TRBV6-6 and TRBJ1-1, with D maybe TRBD1 (6 bases). The CDR3 consists of 13 residues. Trimming pared 5 bases from V and 6 bases from J, leaving 13 bases between. Germline V CDR1 and CDR2: MNHNY, SVGAGI (reference sequence).

This sequence joins TRBV7-9 and TRBJ2-7, with 9 bases fitting TRBD1. The germline V gene encodes CDR1 SEHNR and CDR2 FQNEAQ (reference sequence). This CDR3 has 16 residues. V lost 7 bases, J lost 4 bases, and 14 bases stayed unmatched. The CDR3 here is CASTLTGTGTEYEQYV. The CDR3 coding sequence is TGTGCCAGCACCCTAACCGGGACAGGGACAGAATACGAGCAGTACGTC.

V and J are TRBV9 and TRBJ1-4; 7 bases map to TRBD1. CDR1 is SGDLS and CDR2 is YYNGEE in the germline V gene. This CDR3 is 15 amino acids long. Trimming at V came to 3 bases and at J to 0 bases, leaving 2 bases not matched to a gene. Here the CDR3 DNA reads TGTGCCAGCAGCGGGGGACAGACAACTAATGAAAAACTGTTTTTT. This codes for CASSGGQTTNEKLFF.

The V gene is TRBV7-2, the J gene TRBJ2-7; D is undetermined. V was pared by 2 bases and J by 4 bases, with 12 bases between. The CDR3 consists of 14 residues. Germline-derived CDR1 and CDR2 are SGHTA and FQGNSA. The CDR3 DNA sequence: TGTGCCAGCAGCTTAACGTGGCAGGCATACGAGCAGTACGTC. Its translation: CASSLTWQAYEQYV.

The gene calls are TRBV5-4 and TRBJ2-7; tentative D call: TRBD1 (6 bases). The CDR3 sequence is 12 residues long. Per germline, CDR1 SGHNT and CDR2 YYREEE (reference sequence). Trimming stripped 4 bases from V and 4 bases from J, with 9 bases between. The CDR3 nucleotides are TGTGCCAGCAGCGACCAGGGGTACGAGCAGTACGTC. Its translation: CASSDQGYEQYV.

The rearrangement joins TRBV5-1 to TRBJ2-2; perhaps TRBD1 as D (6 bases). With 5 bases removed from V and 0 bases from J, the gap between germline ends came to 11 bases. CDR1 is SGHRS and CDR2 is YFSETQ in the germline V gene. The CDR3 sequence is 15 residues long. The CDR3 nucleotides are TGCGCCAGCAGGGACAGCTCCGCGAACACCGGGGAGCTGTTTTTT. This codes for CASRDSSANTGELFF.

V is TRBV11-2 and J is TRBJ1-1; no definite D call. This CDR3 has 14 residues. Germline CDR1 is SGHAT and CDR2 is FQNNGV. V lost 1 base and J lost 2, with 8 bases in between. The CDR3 protein is CASSLVGSNTEAFF. As DNA, the CDR3 is TGTGCCAGCAGCTTAGTCGGTAGTAACACTGAAGCTTTCTTT.

The gene calls are TRBV5-1 and TRBJ2-3, with D hard to call. The CDR3 is 14 residues long. V lost 6 bases to trimming and J lost 4 bases, with 15 bases between them. CDR1 is SGHRS and CDR2 is YFSETQ in the germline V gene. This CDR3 reads CASKDALGADTQYF. For the CDR3, the DNA is TGCGCCAGCAAAGATGCGTTGGGCGCAGATACGCAGTATTTT.

J is TRBJ1-1 and V is TRBV7-9; D call uncertain. The ends were cut back, 5 bases at V and 0 bases at J, with 7 bases in the middle. The CDR3 spans 13 residues. CDR1 is SEHNR, CDR2 FQNEAQ, per germline (reference sequence). The CDR3 nucleotides are TGTGCCAGCAGCCCCCAAATGAACACTGAAGCTTTCTTT. Translation: CASSPQMNTEAFF.

The chain joins TRBV12-3 or TRBV12-4 to TRBJ1-3; TRBD1 agrees at 7 bases. The ends lost 10 bases at V and 3 bases at J; junction bases unmatched: 6. The CDR3 extends over 13 amino acids. CDR3 residues: CATHDRVGNTIYF. The CDR3 DNA is TGTGCCACCCACGACAGGGTTGGAAACACCATATATTTT.

The chain has TRBV29-1 and TRBJ2-6, with D unresolved. The CDR3 length is 14 residues. Germline V gene sequence: CDR1 SQVTM, CDR2 ANQGSEA. V lost 3 bases, J lost 0 bases, and 6 bases lay in between. The CDR3 is CSVEPGSGANVLTF. The CDR3 DNA reads as TGCAGCGTTGAGCCGGGCTCTGGGGCCAACGTCCTGACTTTC.

This chain connects TRBV7-2 to TRBJ1-1, with 11 bases fitting TRBD1. This CDR3 is 14 amino acids long. V lost 5 bases to trimming and J lost 4 bases; unmatched junction nucleotides: 3. Germline V gives CDR1 SGHTA, CDR2 FQGNSA. In DNA form, the CDR3 reads TGTGCCAGCAGCCCGGGACAGGGGGGCACTGAAGCTTTCTTT. This gives the protein CASSPGQGGTEAFF.